This T cell receptor beta chain was recorded in a study of blood T cell repertoires in COVID-19. Study at large: T cells, B-cell-depleted T cells, or PBMCs provided the cDNA or gDNA that served as material.

CDR1 is SNHLY and CDR2 is FYNNEI in the germline V gene. The V end lost 5 bases, the J end lost 4 bases, and 3 bases lay between the germline ends. CDR3 size: 11 residues. Recruited during active infection, patients (from Seattle) were subsequently followed longitudinally. In the original processing: Reference gene primers were amplified, and this amplification served to estimate nucleated cell counts. The method was immunoSEQ multiplex PCR; TCRdb's version includes in-frame clones alone and lacks a portion of them. The V and J calls and clone size come from that table; D and trimming were worked out from the DNA. The table has around 230,000 clones, more than 75% seen once.

J is TRBJ2-4 and V is TRBV2; no definite D call. Sequencing input: peripheral blood. This TCR was sampled from a man between 50 and 59 years old with COVID-19, enrolled during active disease. CDR3 DNA: TGTGCCAGCAGTCTGAAAAACATTCAGTACTTC. This translates into CASSLKNIQYF.